This is a list of T cell receptor beta chains from one sample in a study of shared clonotypes between healthy human individuals. The data were produced by immunoSEQ multiplex PCR, yet TCRdb's version contains in-frame clones alone and is incomplete. The sample has millions of clones, roughly 95% seen once. The specimen sequenced was naive CD4+ T cells sorted from blood. These receptor sequences come from a man aged 18 to 30 in good health. Each CDR3 is given with its conserved first and last residue. A D gene is named only where the DNA matches it firmly. Only some rows state a clone size, as once, few, many or a class for expanded clones.

D gene: .
V gene: TRBV6-6
clone size: .
J gene: TRBJ2-7
CDR3 DNA: TGTGCCAGCAGCAGGGAAGCCGAGCAGTACTTC
CDR3 protein: CASSREAEQYF

D gene: TRBD2
V gene: TRBV29-1
clone size: .
J gene: TRBJ2-1
CDR3 DNA: TGCAGCGTTGCAGCGGGAGTAGGTAATGAGCAGTTCTTC
CDR3 protein: CSVAAGVGNEQFF

D gene: .
V gene: TRBV28
clone size: .
J gene: TRBJ1-1
CDR3 DNA: TGTGCCAGCAGTTTATTCGGTCGGAGGGCTGAAGCTTTCTTT
CDR3 protein: CASSLFGRRAEAFF

D gene: .
V gene: TRBV5-8
clone size: .
J gene: TRBJ2-4
CDR3 DNA: TGTGCCGATGGAGGGGATTTCGGCAAAAACATTCAGTACTTC
CDR3 protein: CADGGDFGKNIQYF

D gene: TRBD1
V gene: TRBV14
clone size: .
J gene: TRBJ1-1
CDR3 DNA: TGTGCCAGCAGCCAAGACGGCCTTGGACAGGGGTTCGCCGGGGCCACTGAAGCTTTCTTT
CDR3 protein: CASSQDGLGQGFAGATEAFF

D gene: TRBD2
V gene: TRBV19
clone size: .
J gene: TRBJ2-7
CDR3 DNA: TGTGCCAGTAGTATACAAGCGGGAGTGGGGTACGAGCAGTACTTC
CDR3 protein: CASSIQAGVGYEQYF

D gene: TRBD2
V gene: TRBV7-2
clone size: .
J gene: TRBJ2-5
CDR3 DNA: TGTGCCAGCAGCTTTAGCGGGAGGGCACAAGAGACCCAGTACTTC
CDR3 protein: CASSFSGRAQETQYF

D gene: .
V gene: TRBV6-5
clone size: .
J gene: TRBJ2-1
CDR3 DNA: TGTGCCAGCGGGGGCAGTAACAATGAGCAGTTCTTC
CDR3 protein: CASGGSNNEQFF

D gene: TRBD1
V gene: TRBV7-2
clone size: .
J gene: TRBJ1-2
CDR3 DNA: TGTGCCAGCAGCAGACAGGGCAACTATGGCTACACCTTC
CDR3 protein: CASSRQGNYGYTF

D gene: TRBD1
V gene: TRBV19
clone size: once
J gene: TRBJ1-2
CDR3 DNA: TGTGCCAGTAGTGAAAGCAGGGGGGTATACAATGGCTACACCTTC
CDR3 protein: CASSESRGVYNGYTF

D gene: TRBD2
V gene: TRBV13
clone size: .
J gene: TRBJ2-3
CDR3 DNA: TGTGCCAGCAGCTTACTAGCGGGCGTCCCCACAGATACGCAGTATTTT
CDR3 protein: CASSLLAGVPTDTQYF

D gene: TRBD2
V gene: TRBV27
clone size: .
J gene: TRBJ2-7
CDR3 DNA: TGTGCCAGCAGTTCCTGGACTAGCGGGACCTACGAGCAGTACTTC
CDR3 protein: CASSSWTSGTYEQYF

D gene: TRBD2
V gene: TRBV6-1
clone size: .
J gene: TRBJ2-5
CDR3 DNA: TGTGCCAGCAGTGAAGCCCCGGGACTAGAAGAGACCCAGTACTTC
CDR3 protein: CASSEAPGLEETQYF

D gene: TRBD1
V gene: TRBV5-4
clone size: .
J gene: TRBJ2-5
CDR3 DNA: TGTGCCAGCAGCCCTGGGACAGGCCAAGAGACCCAGTACTTC
CDR3 protein: CASSPGTGQETQYF

D gene: .
V gene: TRBV7-9
clone size: .
J gene: TRBJ2-1
CDR3 DNA: TGTGCCAGCAGCTTAGCGTGGCGGGAAGGATGGGATGAGCAGTTCTTC
CDR3 protein: CASSLAWREGWDEQFF

D gene: TRBD1
V gene: TRBV2
clone size: .
J gene: TRBJ1-2
CDR3 DNA: TGTGCCAGCAGTGAAGAGGTAGTGGGACAGCGGTATGGCTACACCTTC
CDR3 protein: CASSEEVVGQRYGYTF

D gene: .
V gene: TRBV19
clone size: .
J gene: TRBJ2-1
CDR3 DNA: TGTGCCAGTAGTATAAACGGGATAGTTGTAGACAATGAGCAGTTCTTC
CDR3 protein: CASSINGIVVDNEQFF

D gene: .
V gene: TRBV5-4
clone size: .
J gene: TRBJ1-2
CDR3 DNA: TGTGCCAGCAGCCCGACACAGGGAACAATCGAGGGCTACACCTTC
CDR3 protein: CASSPTQGTIEGYTF

D gene: .
V gene: TRBV6-1
clone size: once
J gene: TRBJ2-1
CDR3 DNA: TGTGCCAGCAGTGAAAGGAGGGGGCGAAGCTCCTACAATGAGCAGTTCTTC
CDR3 protein: CASSERRGRSSYNEQFF

D gene: .
V gene: TRBV7-2
clone size: .
J gene: TRBJ2-7
CDR3 DNA: TGTGCCAGCAGCTACGGGGGCGCGGACTACGAGCAGTACTTC
CDR3 protein: CASSYGGADYEQYF

D gene: TRBD2
V gene: TRBV14
clone size: .
J gene: TRBJ2-1
CDR3 DNA: TGTGCCAGCAGCCCCTTGACTAGCGGGGTTGGCTATGAGCAGTTCTTC
CDR3 protein: CASSPLTSGVGYEQFF

D gene: TRBD2
V gene: TRBV30
clone size: .
J gene: TRBJ2-1
CDR3 DNA: TGTGCCTGGAACTTTCTAGCGGGGGGGTCTATCAATGAGCAGTTCTTC
CDR3 protein: CAWNFLAGGSINEQFF

D gene: .
V gene: TRBV10-3
clone size: .
J gene: TRBJ2-5
CDR3 DNA: TGTGCCATCAGTGAGTCACGGGGTGCGGAGACCCAGTACTTC
CDR3 protein: CAISESRGAETQYF

D gene: TRBD1
V gene: TRBV7-9
clone size: .
J gene: TRBJ2-7
CDR3 DNA: TGTGCCAGCAGCGTAACGGGACAGGGGACACGGCCGTACTTC
CDR3 protein: CASSVTGQGTRPYF

D gene: TRBD1
V gene: TRBV7-2
clone size: .
J gene: TRBJ2-5
CDR3 DNA: TGTGCCAGCAGCTTAGGGGGACAGGGGATGACCCAGTACTTC
CDR3 protein: CASSLGGQGMTQYF

D gene: TRBD2
V gene: TRBV5-1
clone size: .
J gene: TRBJ2-5
CDR3 DNA: TGCGCCAGCAGCTTGGTGGGACTAGCGGGAGACCAAGAGACCCAGTACTTC
CDR3 protein: CASSLVGLAGDQETQYF

D gene: TRBD1
V gene: TRBV7-2
clone size: .
J gene: TRBJ1-6
CDR3 DNA: TGTGCCAGCAGCTTAGGGTACGAACAGGGGTTCAACTATAATTCACCCCTCCACTTT
CDR3 protein: CASSLGYEQGFNYNSPLHF

D gene: .
V gene: TRBV7-3
clone size: .
J gene: TRBJ2-2
CDR3 DNA: TGTGCCAGCAGCTTAAGGTCAGGGAACACCGGGGAGCTGTTTTTT
CDR3 protein: CASSLRSGNTGELFF

D gene: .
V gene: TRBV9
clone size: .
J gene: TRBJ2-2
CDR3 DNA: TGTGCCAGCAGCGCGATGCGGTTAGGGGGACGCTTCGGGGAGCTGTTTTTT
CDR3 protein: CASSAMRLGGRFGELFF

D gene: TRBD1
V gene: TRBV11-2
clone size: .
J gene: TRBJ1-3
CDR3 DNA: TGTGCCAGCAGCTTCCTACAGGGGGGAATCGCCACCATATATTTT
CDR3 protein: CASSFLQGGIATIYF

D gene: .
V gene: TRBV28
clone size: .
J gene: TRBJ2-7
CDR3 DNA: TGTGCCAGCAGTCCTTGGGGTGACGGCTACGAGCAGTACTTC
CDR3 protein: CASSPWGDGYEQYF

D gene: .
V gene: TRBV19
clone size: once
J gene: TRBJ1-2
CDR3 DNA: TGTGCCAGTAGTATATCAGGTGGCTACACCTTC
CDR3 protein: CASSISGGYTF

D gene: .
V gene: TRBV29-1
clone size: .
J gene: TRBJ2-7
CDR3 DNA: TGCAGCGTTGCCATGGGCTTTCGGGAATACGAGCAGTACTTC
CDR3 protein: CSVAMGFREYEQYF

D gene: .
V gene: TRBV18
clone size: once
J gene: TRBJ2-7
CDR3 DNA: TGTGCCAGCTCACAAGGACCGAGCTCCTACGAGCAGTACTTC
CDR3 protein: CASSQGPSSYEQYF

D gene: TRBD2
V gene: TRBV2
clone size: .
J gene: TRBJ2-2
CDR3 DNA: TGTGCCAGCTCGGGACTAGCGGGGATCACCGGGGAGCTGTTTTTT
CDR3 protein: CASSGLAGITGELFF

D gene: .
V gene: TRBV11-2
clone size: .
J gene: TRBJ2-5
CDR3 DNA: TGTGCCAGCAGCTCGCTAGCACGGGTACAAGAGACCCAGTACTTC
CDR3 protein: CASSSLARVQETQYF